This T cell receptor (beta chain) was sequenced in a study of blood T cell repertoires in COVID-19. Trimming stripped 5 bases from V and 1 base from J, with 8 bases between. Germline V gene lookup returns CDR1 SGHVS and CDR2 FQNEAQ. This CDR3 spans 14 amino acids. Clones were sequenced by immunoSEQ multiplex PCR, and TCRdb holds only the in-frame ones, with some missing. The sample yields roughly 140,000 clones, around four fifths seen once. Sequences were obtained from peripheral blood. The chain carries TRBV7-8 and TRBJ2-2, with a possible D match to TRBD1 (5 bases). The TCR originated in a woman older than 75 with acute or convalescent COVID-19. This chain's CDR3 is CASSPTGNTGELFF. For the CDR3, the DNA is TGTGCCAGCAGCCCAACAGGGAACACCGGGGAGCTGTTTTTT.